These 20 T cell receptor beta chains were sequenced from one sample in a study of T cells in Graves' hyperthyroidism and ophthalmopathy. TCR beta CDR3 region amplification was performed from RNA transcripts. Primed by the HTBI set, a first-round RT-PCR was run on the TCR CDR3. TCRdb called the multiplex PCR reads again in MiXCR, with one record for every CDR3 protein. There are about 680,000 distinct CDR3 sequences in the sample; about a third occur only once, and roughly 30% lies in the top ten. Specimen: blood. These receptors were taken from a woman in her 40s with Graves' hyperthyroidism.

The V and J genes are TRBV5-5 and TRBJ2-7, with D tentatively TRBD2 (5 bases). The CDR3 covers 15 residues. Germline CDR1 is SGHKS and CDR2 is YYEKEE (reference sequence). Trimming cost V 2 bases and J 4 bases, with 16 bases left between them. The CDR3 reads CASSLGVTGVYEQYF. The CDR3 nucleotides are TGTGCCAGCAGCTTAGGTGTTACCGGGGTATACGAGCAGTACTTC.

This clonotype was seen repeatedly, ten times or more. The chain links TRBV10-3 to TRBJ2-7; D is perhaps TRBD2 (5 bases). CDR1 is ENHRY, CDR2 SYGVKD, per germline. The V end was cut by 0 bases, the J end by 3 bases, with 9 bases between. The CDR3 runs to 14 residues. CDR3 sequence reads: CAISESAGLYEQYF. CDR3 DNA: TGTGCCATCAGTGAGTCCGCTGGACTCTACGAGCAGTACTTC.

This clonotype was counted at least ten times. For the CDR3, the DNA is TGTGCCATCAGCCGGGACCTCTCTACCTACGAGCAGTACTTC. Translating it yields CAISRDLSTYEQYF. The chain carries TRBV10-3 and TRBJ2-7, with D perhaps being TRBD1 or TRBD2 (5 bases each). This CDR3 has 14 amino acids. V gave up 6 bases and J gave up 2 bases, with 14 bases separating them. The germline V gene encodes CDR1 ENHRY and CDR2 SYGVKD.

This clonotype came up a few times. V gene TRBV28 combines with J gene TRBJ1-1; 10 bases are a match to TRBD1. V gave up 7 bases and J gave up 1 base; unmatched junction bases: 6. Germline V lookup: CDR1 MDHEN, CDR2 SYDVKM. The CDR3 extends over 15 amino acids. The CDR3 coding sequence is TGTGCCAGCACCGGGACAGGGGCACCGAACACTGAAGCTTTCTTT. It codes for CASTGTGAPNTEAFF.

A word on this clonotype: A much larger clone lies one base from this, so it may be a read error. The rearrangement links TRBV12-3 or TRBV12-4 to TRBJ1-2; D is possibly TRBD1 (6 bases). V was cut by 11 bases and J by 5 bases, with 18 bases left in between. There are 13 residues in the CDR3. The CDR3, as DNA: TGTGCCCGCAACCCTAGGGGGAGATATGGCTACACCTTC. Amino acid sequence: CARNPRGRYGYTF.

This chain uses TRBV25-1 with TRBJ1-4; the match to TRBD1 covers 10 bases. The CDR3 sequence is 15 residues long. The germline gives CDR1 MGHDK, CDR2 SYGVNS. V shed 6 bases and J 8 bases; nucleotides not matched to a gene: 9. CDR3 residues: CASRGSGTGEEKLFF. The CDR3 region has the DNA TGTGCCAGCAGAGGCTCCGGGACAGGGGAGGAAAAACTGTTTTTT.

This clonotype is a singleton in its sample. This chain uses TRBV24-1 with TRBJ2-3; 9 bases match TRBD2. Looked up from germline, CDR1 is KGHDR and CDR2 is SFDVKD. Trimming at V came to 9 bases and at J to 0 bases, leaving 6 bases not matched to a gene. The CDR3 is 15 amino acids. The CDR3 bases are TGTGCCACCCCCCTAGCGGGGAATAGCACAGATACGCAGTATTTT. It is translated as CATPLAGNSTDTQYF.

CDR3: CASSSQRGGNEQFF. The CDR3 DNA is TGTGCCAGCAGCTCCCAGCGGGGGGGAAATGAGCAGTTCTTC. The chain joins TRBV7-2 to TRBJ2-5, with 10 bases that match TRBD2. The DNA end lines up better with TRBJ2-1; the J call may be wrong. The CDR3 runs 14 residues. Germline values: CDR1 SGHTA, CDR2 FQGNSA.

The J gene is TRBJ2-7, the V gene TRBV10-3, with TRBD1 matching over 10 bases. This CDR3 has 16 amino acids. Trimming removed 5 bases from V and 2 bases from J; junction bases left unmatched: 9. The germline V gene has CDR1 ENHRY and CDR2 SYGVKD. In DNA, the CDR3 is TGTGCCATCAGTTATCTTCCGGGACAGGGGACCTACGAGCAGTACTTC. This encodes CAISYLPGQGTYEQYF.

V is TRBV6-5 and J is TRBJ1-1, with TRBD1 identical over 8 bases. The V segment lost 4 bases and the J segment 0 bases; nucleotides outside the gene matches: 4. Germline V CDR1 and CDR2: MNHEY, SVGAGI. The CDR3 loop spans 15 amino acids. CDR3 in amino acids: CASSWGQVMNTEAFF. The CDR3 DNA reads TGTGCCAGCAGTTGGGGACAGGTCATGAACACTGAAGCTTTCTTT.

This clonotype was seen a few times. In DNA, the CDR3 is TGTGCCAGCAATACCGGTGAACGGGGATCACCCCTCCACTTT. Amino acid sequence: CASNTGERGSPLHF. This rearrangement joins TRBV6-1 to TRBJ1-6, with D unclear. The germline V gene encodes CDR1 MNHNS and CDR2 SASEGT. V lost 7 bases to trimming and J lost 10 bases, with 17 bases between them. The CDR3 runs 14 residues.

This clonotype was recorded many times. The V call is TRBV5-1, the J call TRBJ1-1; unclear D gene. V was pared by 1 base and J by 7 bases, with 8 bases between. The CDR3 is 12 amino acids. Germline lookup yields CDR1 SGHRS and CDR2 YFSETQ. CDR3 sequence (DNA): TGCGCCAGCAGCTTGCGGGGAAATGAAGCTTTCTTT. Amino acid sequence: CASSLRGNEAFF.

This clonotype was found many times. This chain joins TRBV29-1 and TRBJ2-5; D not certain. Germline V gene data show CDR1 as SQVTM and CDR2 as ANQGSEA. The V end lost 3 bases, the J end lost 6 bases, and 11 bases lay between the germline ends. This CDR3 comprises 12 residues. This chain's CDR3 is CSVDPGSKTQYF. CDR3 DNA sequence: TGCAGCGTTGATCCGGGTTCGAAGACCCAGTACTTC.

Ten or more counts support this clonotype. The chain carries TRBV10-3 and TRBJ2-6; D might be TRBD2 (5 bases). The CDR3 has 16 residues. The germline CDR1 and CDR2 sequences are ENHRY and SYGVKD. The V and J ends lost 2 bases and 0 bases respectively, with 8 bases between them. CDR3 protein: CAISERGNSGANVLTF. CDR3 sequence (DNA): TGTGCCATCAGTGAGCGGGGTAACTCTGGGGCCAACGTCCTGACTTTC.

This clonotype has ten or more counts. The chain employs TRBV20-1 and TRBJ2-5; TRBD2 matches at 8 bases. From germline, CDR1 is DFQATT and CDR2 SNEGSKA (reference sequence). Germline trimming cut 0 bases from V and 4 bases from J; bases unmatched to any gene: 4. This CDR3 spans 14 amino acids. CDR3 nucleotides: TGCAGTGCTAGAGATCGGGGGGGACGAGAGACCCAGTACTTC. It is translated as CSARDRGGRETQYF.

This clonotype was found a few times. J is TRBJ1-2 and V is TRBV15; 9 nucleotides agree with TRBD1. V trimming: 0 bases; J trimming: 8 bases; junction bases outside the gene matches: 1. The V gene's germline CDR1 is LNHNV and CDR2 YYDKDF (reference sequence). The CDR3 runs 13 residues. The CDR3 DNA sequence: TGTGCCACCAGCAGAGATACAGGGGGCGGCTACACCTTC. Its protein is CATSRDTGGGYTF. The variable domain in full, completed from reference TRBV15 and TRBJ1-2, reads DAMVIQNPRYQVTQFGKPVTLSCSQTLNHNVMYWYQQKSSQAPKLLFHYYDKDFNNEADTPDNFQSRRPNTSFCFLDIRSPGLGDTAMYLCATSRDTGGGYTFGSGTRLTVV.

The chain joins TRBV6-2 or TRBV6-3 to TRBJ2-2; D not resolved. CDR3 length equals 13 residues. Trimming took 8 bases from V and 4 from J, leaving 11 bases between them. In germline, CDR1 is MNHEY, CDR2 SVGEGT. The CDR3 nucleotides read TGTGCCAGCTCACCTCCGGTCACCGGGGAGCTGTTTTTT. Translation: CASSPPVTGELFF.

The V gene is TRBV29-1, the J gene TRBJ2-3; TRBD1 agrees at 8 bases. The CDR3 has 17 amino acids. Germline CDR1 SQVTM, CDR2 ANQGSEA. The V and J ends lost 1 base and 2 bases, in that order; junction bases with no gene match: 11. For the CDR3, the DNA is TGCAGCGTTGAAGCCAGGGGACAGGAACACCCCACAGATACGCAGTATTTT. Its translation: CSVEARGQEHPTDTQYF.

There are many counts of this clonotype. This chain links TRBV12-3 or TRBV12-4 with TRBJ2-2; the D gene is possibly TRBD1 (5 bases). V was pared by 3 bases and J by 7 bases, with 9 bases between. The CDR3 is 13 amino acids. DNA for the CDR3: TGTGCCAGCAGTTTGTCAGGGTACGGGGAGCTGTTTTTT. It is translated as CASSLSGYGELFF.

This clonotype appeared a few times. The V gene is TRBV29-1, the J gene TRBJ2-1, with TRBD2 matching over 10 bases. Germline V lookup: CDR1 SQVTM, CDR2 ANQGSEA. V lost 6 bases to trimming and J lost 6 bases; unmatched junction nucleotides: 8. The CDR3 loop spans 14 amino acids. CDR3 DNA sequence: TGCAGCGTAGATAGCGGGAGGCCCGGCAATGAGCAGTTCTTC. It yields the protein CSVDSGRPGNEQFF.